The 17 T cell receptor beta chains below all came from one sample that was sequenced in a study of CD8+ T cells in alopecia areata. cDNA serving as the sequencing template came from extracted, reverse transcribed RNA. This table comes from immunoSEQ multiplex PCR, and its TCRdb copy is limited to in-frame clones, with some not included. The table has 100,000 to 150,000 clones, approximately 49% seen once; the top ten hold roughly a sixth. The sequenced sample was CD8+ T cells sorted from blood, obtained at week 0. The receptors stem from a human donor with alopecia areata.

This chain joins TRBV27 and TRBJ2-7; D is possibly TRBD1 or TRBD2 (5 bases each). There are 13 residues in the CDR3. Germline values: CDR1 MNHEY, CDR2 SMNVEV (reference sequence). Trimming stripped 7 bases from V and 6 bases from J, with 16 bases between. The CDR3 spells CASTPFPGTEQYF. DNA of the CDR3: TGTGCCAGCACCCCCTTTCCGGGGACCGAGCAGTACTTC.

This clone turned up a few times. V and J are TRBV15 and TRBJ1-1; D may be TRBD1 (6 bases). The germline gives CDR1 LNHNV, CDR2 YYDKDF (reference sequence). The V and J ends lost 0 bases and 8 bases respectively, with 13 bases between them. The CDR3 has 14 amino acids. The CDR3 loop is CATSRDQGFGEAFF. The CDR3, as DNA: TGTGCCACCAGCAGAGATCAGGGGTTTGGGGAAGCTTTCTTT.

V usage is TRBV6-5 and J usage is TRBJ2-1; a possible D gene is TRBD2 (6 bases). This CDR3 contains 15 residues. The V gene lost 4 bases and the J gene lost 8 bases, with 18 bases spanning the gap. The germline CDR1 and CDR2 sequences are MNHEY and SVGAGI. CDR3 DNA sequence: TGTGCCAGCAGTTCCCTAGGACTATCGGCGGATGAGCAGTTCTTC. Amino acids: CASSSLGLSADEQFF.

CDR3 amino acids: CASSYSLTGHYGYTF. CDR3 nucleotide sequence: TGTGCCAGCAGTTACTCCTTGACAGGACACTATGGCTACACCTTC. The rearrangement joins TRBV6-5 to TRBJ1-2, with D possibly being TRBD1 (6 bases). Per the germline V gene, CDR1 is MNHEY and CDR2 is SVGAGI. This CDR3 has 15 residues. V lost 0 bases and J 3 bases, leaving 11 bases between the germline ends.

This clone was counted a few times. This chain joins TRBV4-3 and TRBJ1-5; 9 bases line up with TRBD1. The CDR3 length is 16 residues. Germline V gives CDR1 LGHNA, CDR2 YSLEER. V lost 4 bases and J lost 2; bases outside the gene matches: 6. CDR3 in DNA: TGCGCCAGCAGCCCCTCGACAGGGGGAGGCAATCAGCCCCAGCATTTT. Its translation: CASSPSTGGGNQPQHF.

This clone was recorded many times. The J gene is TRBJ2-7, the V gene TRBV4-3, with D perhaps matching TRBD2 (6 bases). Germline lookup yields CDR1 LGHNA and CDR2 YSLEER. V was pared by 0 bases and J by 3 bases, with 15 bases between. The CDR3 loop spans 16 amino acids. In DNA, the CDR3 is TGCGCCAGCAGCCAAGATTGGAGGGGAACCTACTACGAGCAGTACTTC. Encoded protein: CASSQDWRGTYYEQYF.

The chain joins TRBV6-4 to TRBJ1-5, with D hard to call. CDR1 is MRHNA, CDR2 SNTAGT, per germline. This CDR3 comprises 14 residues. The germline V and J ends were trimmed by 1 base and 3 bases, with 7 bases remaining between them. CDR3 region: CASSDWRDNQPQHF. CDR3 sequence (DNA): TGTGCCAGCAGTGACTGGAGGGACAATCAGCCCCAGCATTTT.

The chain carries TRBV9 and TRBJ1-4; maybe TRBD1 (6 bases). Trimming pared 4 bases from V and 6 bases from J, leaving 13 bases between. The CDR3 length is 14 residues. Per the germline V gene, CDR1 is SGDLS and CDR2 is YYNGEE. In nucleotides, the CDR3 is TGTGCCAGCAGCCCATCGGACAGCGATGAAAAACTGTTTTTT. This sequence encodes CASSPSDSDEKLFF.

This clone was seen a few times. This chain uses TRBV7-8 with TRBJ1-4; 7 bases line up with TRBD1. V trimming: 3 bases; J trimming: 3 bases; junction bases outside the gene matches: 7. The CDR3 sequence is 16 residues long. The V gene's germline CDR1 is SGHVS and CDR2 FQNEAQ. CDR3 loop: CASSFLRGSANEKLFF. CDR3 nucleotide sequence: TGTGCCAGCAGCTTTCTCAGGGGGAGTGCTAATGAAAAACTGTTTTTT. The complete variable domain, with remaining parts taken from reference TRBV7-8 and TRBJ1-4, reads GAGVSQSPRYKVAKRGQDVALRCDPISGHVSLFWYQQALGQGPEFLTYFQNEAQLDKSGLPSDRFFAERPEGSVSTLKIQRTQQEDSAVYLCASSFLRGSANEKLFFGSGTQLSVL.

The rearrangement uses TRBV6-1 and TRBJ2-7, with 8 positions matching TRBD1. The CDR3 loop spans 13 amino acids. Per germline, CDR1 MNHNS and CDR2 SASEGT. The trim removed 3 bases at V and 3 bases at J, leaving 1 base unmatched. The CDR3 sequence is CASSEGQVYEQYF. CDR3 DNA: TGTGCCAGCAGTGAGGGACAGGTCTACGAGCAGTACTTC.

The CDR3 protein is CASSTGDKTYEQYF. For the CDR3, the DNA is TGTGCCAGCAGCACAGGGGACAAAACCTACGAGCAGTACTTC. The V gene is TRBV13, the J gene TRBJ2-7; TRBD1 agrees at 7 bases. The junction had 6 bases not matched to a gene; V was cut back by 5 bases and J by 2 bases. CDR1 and CDR2 from the germline V gene are PRHDT and FYEKMQ (reference sequence). This CDR3 is 14 amino acids long.

The V and J genes are TRBV2 and TRBJ2-6; 9 bases agree with TRBD1. CDR3 size: 17 residues. Germline V CDR1 and CDR2: SNHLY, FYNNEI. After removal of 6 bases from V and 3 bases from J, the junction contained 9 bases not matched to a gene. The CDR3 nucleotides are TGTGCCAGCAGCCGACCCGGGACAGGGCTTGGGGCCAACGTCCTGACTTTC. As protein: CASSRPGTGLGANVLTF.

This clone was recorded a few times. V gene TRBV25-1 combines with J gene TRBJ1-5; D not certain. Germline V gives CDR1 MGHDK, CDR2 SYGVNS. With 3 bases removed from V and 15 bases from J, the gap between germline ends came to 12 bases. The CDR3 length is 11 residues. The CDR3 sequence: CASSDNMGLHF. In nucleotides, the CDR3 is TGTGCCAGCAGTGACAACATGGGGTTGCATTTT.

The chain joins TRBV6-5 to TRBJ1-2; a weak D match, TRBD1 (6 bases). The germline gives CDR1 MNHEY, CDR2 SVGAGI. Trimming shortened V by 8 bases and J by 6 bases, and 10 bases separated the two germline ends. The CDR3 has 11 amino acids. The DNA for the CDR3 is TGTGCCAGCGGTGAGGGGGATGGCTACACCTTC. The encoded protein is CASGEGDGYTF.

The chain is built from TRBV7-9 and TRBJ2-5; 13 positions match TRBD2. The CDR3 length is 19 residues. The J segment lost 1 base and the V segment lost 1 base, leaving 9 bases of the junction unmatched. Germline V gives CDR1 SEHNR, CDR2 FQNEAQ (reference sequence). The DNA of the CDR3 is TGTGCCAGCAGCTTAGTTGGACTAGCGGGGGCCACTCCCCAAGAGACCCAGTACTTC. Its protein product is CASSLVGLAGATPQETQYF.

The gene calls are TRBV11-2 and TRBJ1-4; possibly TRBD1 for D (5 bases). The V gene's germline CDR1 is SGHAT and CDR2 FQNNGV. This CDR3 is built from 15 residues. V was shortened by 5 bases and J by 8 bases, with 18 bases between the two germline ends. The CDR3 DNA is TGTGCCAGCAGCCCCCCAGGGAGGTCGAGCGAAAAACTGTTTTTT. Translating gives CASSPPGRSSEKLFF.

The chain has TRBV7-9 and TRBJ1-6; D is uncertain. This CDR3 region has 13 residues. The germline gives CDR1 SEHNR, CDR2 FQNEAQ (reference sequence). The V end was cut by 5 bases, the J end by 11 bases, with 13 bases between. The CDR3 reads CASSALPGAPLHF. In DNA, the CDR3 is TGTGCCAGCAGCGCCTTACCTGGTGCACCCCTCCACTTT. The full variable domain, rest sourced from reference TRBV7-9 and TRBJ1-6, is DTGVSQNPRHKITKRGQNVTFRCDPISEHNRLYWYRQTLGQGPEFLTYFQNEAQLEKSRLLSDRFSAERPKGSFSTLEIQRTEQGDSAMYLCASSALPGAPLHFGNGTRLTVT.